This T cell receptor beta chain stems from a study of T cell clones after liver transplantation. Profiled with immunoSEQ multiplex PCR; TCRdb holds only in-frame clones, not every one. Here the sample spans approximately 55,000 clones, more than 65% being singletons. CDR3 length: 18 amino acids. This chain uses TRBV1 with TRBJ2-6. TRBV1 has pseudogene status. The specimen comprised CD4+ T cells from blood, sampled around 54 months after liver transplant. The clonotype was recovered from a human patient who received a liver transplant. The graft donor may have contributed some T cells. CDR3 residues: CTSSSGGLCTSRANVLTF. CDR3 coding DNA: TGCACCAGCAGCTCTGGGGGTTTGTGCACAAGTCGGGCCAACGTCCTGACTTTC.